This T cell receptor beta chain was observed in a study of immune evolution from preneoplasia to lung adenocarcinoma. Findings of the study overall: Highest clonality occurred in KRAS-mutant, not EGFR-mutant or double wild-type, nodules. Later-stage lesions seemingly showed higher T cell density and diversity than normal lung.

The junction had 6 bases not matched to a gene; V was cut back by 0 bases and J by 6 bases. The CDR3 extends over 16 amino acids. Germline CDR1 reads SGDLS; CDR2 reads YYNGEE. This clone has a handful of counts. Its specificity is not known. Repertoires were generated with immunoSEQ multiplex PCR, while TCRdb's copy carries only in-frame clones and drops some. The sample includes around 14,000 clones, 80% seen only once; the top ten take roughly 4.5%. Patients had resection in Japan or China between about 2013 and 2017. The sample consisted of FFPE minimally invasive lung adenocarcinoma tissue. The sequence came from a person between 70 and 80 years old with lung adenocarcinoma. This chain uses TRBV9 with TRBJ1-6; 7 positions agree with TRBD1. The CDR3 DNA is TGTGCCAGCAGCGTAGGACAGGGCGCCGGTAATTCACCCCTCCACTTT. This sequence encodes CASSVGQGAGNSPLHF.